This T cell receptor (beta chain) was captured by sequencing in a study of T-cell memory formation after mild COVID-19. Overall study context: Clusters of TCRs were largely donor specific. Study-level points and caveats: Contracting clones from day 15 to 85 showed balanced CD4/CD8; later expanders favored CD4+. Largely, contracting CD4+ clones fell within CM and EM, and contracting CD8+ clones within EMRA.

The germline CDR1 and CDR2 sequences are SGHVS and FQNEAQ. This CDR3 has 16 amino acids. V gave up 5 bases and J gave up 0 bases, with 13 bases separating them. Constant-segment primers served in 5'RACE that generated TCR alpha and TCR beta cDNA libraries bearing sample barcodes and UMIs. TCRdb passed the 5' RACE reads through MiXCR, listing each CDR3 protein once. The sample contains around 310,000 distinct CDR3 sequences, approximately 22% of which appear only once. In this sample, this clonotype turned up a few times. Antigen unknown. The chain combines TRBV7-8 with TRBJ2-2, with no clear D. The sample comprised PBMCs or a T cell subset sorted from them (not recorded which). The source of this sequence is a man aged 18 to 29 who had mild COVID-19 (a few samples of this study predate the infection). Cell type and time point are not known. In nucleotides, the CDR3 is TGTGCCAGCAGCAGCTACCGAATCTCGAACACCGGGGAGCTGTTTTTT. It translates to CASSSYRISNTGELFF.